The clone carrying this TCR beta chain was seen only a few times. Antigen: not known. The data belong to a study of CD8+CD57+ T cells in acquired aplastic anemia. Study background: Sorted CD4+ and CD8+ cells gave a mean 3.2 ug DNA, range roughly 0.2 to 27.4 ug. Findings and caveats of the study: CD8+ Simpson's diversity did not differ significantly between patients and controls. There were approximately 27 CD8+ CDR3 sequences that occurred in both patients and controls.

Individuals selected for sequencing had exhibited CD8+CD57+ cell expansion on flow cytometry. CDR3 and TCR beta VDJ profiling relied on a genomic DNA template. TCRdb recomputed calls from the reads with MiXCR, one row per CDR3 protein. There are around 150,000 distinct CDR3 sequences in the sample; 40% to 50% occur only once, and about 30% lies in the top ten. The source material was sorted CD4+, CD8+, or CD8+CD57+ T cells (not recorded which) from PBMCs. This clonotype originated in a human donor with aplastic anemia.

Written as DNA, the CDR3 is TGTGCCAGCAGTTTTGGGACAGGGGGCGATGAGCAGTTCTTC. This codes for CASSFGTGGDEQFF. The V and J genes are TRBV27 and TRBJ2-1, with 12 nucleotides matching TRBD1. Losses at the gene ends were 3 bases for V and 8 bases for J; bases not matched to a gene: 2. CDR1 and CDR2 (germline): MNHEY, SMNVEV (reference sequence). The CDR3 spans 14 residues.